The rows below give T cell receptor beta chains drawn from one sample of a study of identical twins. MiXCR, run by TCRdb on the 5' RACE reads, gives a single entry per CDR3 protein. The sample carries hundreds of thousands of distinct CDR3 sequences, 9% to 15% recorded once. These data were also reused for a study on yellow fever vaccine responses in identical twins.

The source material was PBMCs. The receptors here all came from a woman under 30 in good health. CDR3s include the opening cysteine and the closing phenylalanine or tryptophan. Fields, in order: clone size, J gene, D gene, V gene, CDR3 DNA, CDR3 protein. A D gene is named only where the DNA matches it firmly. Expanded clones get a size class; other rows say once, few or many, or leave the size out.

clone size: few; J gene: TRBJ1-2; D gene: TRBD1; V gene: TRBV4-1; CDR3 DNA: TGCGCCAGCAGCCAGCGCGGGACAGATCATTATGGCTACACCTTC; CDR3 protein: CASSQRGTDHYGYTF
clone size: few; J gene: TRBJ1-5; D gene: -; V gene: TRBV5-1; CDR3 DNA: TGCGCCAGCAGCCCCGGCAGTGTCAATCAGCCCCAGCATTTT; CDR3 protein: CASSPGSVNQPQHF
clone size: few; J gene: TRBJ2-1; D gene: -; V gene: TRBV5-1; CDR3 DNA: TGCGCCAGCAGCTCAAGTGGGGGCGGTAGTGGCAATGAGCAGTTCTTC; CDR3 protein: CASSSSGGGSGNEQFF
clone size: few; J gene: TRBJ2-1; D gene: TRBD2; V gene: TRBV28; CDR3 DNA: TGTGCCAGCGCCCTGGGACTAGCGGGAGACAATGAGCAGTTCTTC; CDR3 protein: CASALGLAGDNEQFF
clone size: many; J gene: TRBJ1-2; D gene: -; V gene: TRBV3-1; CDR3 DNA: TGTGCCAGCAGACCCATGGGCTCCACCGCGGCGTATGGCTACACCTTC; CDR3 protein: CASRPMGSTAAYGYTF
clone size: -; J gene: TRBJ1-5; D gene: -; V gene: TRBV5-1; CDR3 DNA: TGCGCCAGCAGCTTGAGTCCTCTCACGGATAGCAATCAGCCCCAGCATTTT; CDR3 protein: CASSLSPLTDSNQPQHF
clone size: few; J gene: TRBJ2-4; D gene: TRBD2; V gene: TRBV9; CDR3 DNA: TGTGCCAGCAGCCCAGGTGCTAGCGGGAACCTAGCCAAAAACATTCAGTACTTC; CDR3 protein: CASSPGASGNLAKNIQYF
clone size: few; J gene: TRBJ2-4; D gene: -; V gene: TRBV12-3/TRBV12-4; CDR3 DNA: TGTGCCAGCAGTTTTAGGTCCCCCCGGGCAACAAACATTCAGTACTTC; CDR3 protein: CASSFRSPRATNIQYF
clone size: few; J gene: TRBJ2-3; D gene: TRBD2; V gene: TRBV2; CDR3 DNA: TGTGCCAGCAGTGAAATCGGGATTACTAGCGGGAGATCAGATACGCAGTATTTT; CDR3 protein: CASSEIGITSGRSDTQYF
clone size: few; J gene: TRBJ1-1; D gene: -; V gene: TRBV6-2/TRBV6-3; CDR3 DNA: TGTGCCAGCAGTTACTCGAGAGGGGGAAGGACTGAAGCTTTCTTT; CDR3 protein: CASSYSRGGRTEAFF
clone size: -; J gene: TRBJ2-3; D gene: TRBD2; V gene: TRBV5-8; CDR3 DNA: TGTGCCAGCAGCTTGTCTCCGGGACTAGGTACAGATACGCAGTATTTT; CDR3 protein: CASSLSPGLGTDTQYF
clone size: -; J gene: TRBJ2-3; D gene: TRBD2; V gene: TRBV20-1; CDR3 DNA: TGCAGTGCTAGATCGCCGGGACTAGCGGGAAGGTGGGACACAGATACGCAGTATTTT; CDR3 protein: CSARSPGLAGRWDTDTQYF
clone size: once; J gene: TRBJ2-3; D gene: TRBD2; V gene: TRBV10-3; CDR3 DNA: TGTGCCATCAGCCAAGCGGGGCCCACAGATACGCAGTATTTT; CDR3 protein: CAISQAGPTDTQYF
clone size: few; J gene: TRBJ2-3; D gene: -; V gene: TRBV6-1; CDR3 DNA: TGTGCCAGCAGGCCCGCGGGGAGCGCGGGCACAGATACGCAGTATTTT; CDR3 protein: CASRPAGSAGTDTQYF
clone size: few; J gene: TRBJ2-1; D gene: TRBD1; V gene: TRBV6-5; CDR3 DNA: TGTGCCAGCAGTTACGCCACAGGGGTCTCCTACAATGAGCAGTTCTTC; CDR3 protein: CASSYATGVSYNEQFF
clone size: few; J gene: TRBJ2-7; D gene: TRBD2; V gene: TRBV5-1; CDR3 DNA: TGCGCCAGCGGGCGGGAGTGGAAAGAGCAGTACTTC; CDR3 protein: CASGREWKEQYF
clone size: -; J gene: TRBJ2-1; D gene: -; V gene: TRBV20-1; CDR3 DNA: TGCAGTGCCCTGGGACGGACCAACAATGAGCAGTTCTTC; CDR3 protein: CSALGRTNNEQFF
clone size: few; J gene: TRBJ1-1; D gene: -; V gene: TRBV7-9; CDR3 DNA: TGTGCCAGCAGCCCAGAGTGGACTGAAGCTTTCTTT; CDR3 protein: CASSPEWTEAFF
clone size: few; J gene: TRBJ2-3; D gene: TRBD2; V gene: TRBV7-2; CDR3 DNA: TGTGCCAGCAGCTTTTTAGCGGGAGTTCAAGATACGCAGTATTTT; CDR3 protein: CASSFLAGVQDTQYF
clone size: many; J gene: TRBJ1-5; D gene: TRBD1; V gene: TRBV20-1; CDR3 DNA: TGCAGTGCTAGATACCCGCGGACAGGGAGGTATAGCAATCAGCCCCAGCATTTT; CDR3 protein: CSARYPRTGRYSNQPQHF
clone size: -; J gene: TRBJ2-1; D gene: TRBD1; V gene: TRBV3-1; CDR3 DNA: TGTGCCAGCAGCCCAACTCCTGGACAGGGATTAAACAATGAGCAGTTCTTC; CDR3 protein: CASSPTPGQGLNNEQFF
clone size: -; J gene: TRBJ2-1; D gene: TRBD2; V gene: TRBV20-1; CDR3 DNA: TGCAGTGCCATAGACCCGGGAGGGCCCAATGAGCAGTTCTTC; CDR3 protein: CSAIDPGGPNEQFF
clone size: many; J gene: TRBJ2-1; D gene: -; V gene: TRBV29-1; CDR3 DNA: TGCAGCGAAAAGCGGTACAATGAGCAGTTCTTC; CDR3 protein: CSEKRYNEQFF
clone size: -; J gene: TRBJ1-1; D gene: -; V gene: TRBV28; CDR3 DNA: TGTGCCAGCAGTTGGATGAACACTGAAGCTTTCTTT; CDR3 protein: CASSWMNTEAFF
clone size: few; J gene: TRBJ1-2; D gene: -; V gene: TRBV5-1; CDR3 DNA: TGCGCCAGCAGCTTGGGACAGGCTTTGGATGGCTACACCTTC; CDR3 protein: CASSLGQALDGYTF
clone size: few; J gene: TRBJ2-3; D gene: TRBD2; V gene: TRBV7-6; CDR3 DNA: TGTGCCAGCAGCTGGGGACTAGCGGGGCGCAACACAGATACGCAGTATTTT; CDR3 protein: CASSWGLAGRNTDTQYF
clone size: -; J gene: TRBJ1-2; D gene: -; V gene: TRBV5-1; CDR3 DNA: TGCGCCAGCAGCTTGCGGCAGGGGTCCAACTATGGCTACACCTTC; CDR3 protein: CASSLRQGSNYGYTF
clone size: few; J gene: TRBJ2-3; D gene: TRBD2; V gene: TRBV5-1; CDR3 DNA: TGCGCCAGCAGCGCCAGCGGGAGAGTGACAGATACGCAGTATTTT; CDR3 protein: CASSASGRVTDTQYF
clone size: -; J gene: TRBJ2-4; D gene: TRBD2; V gene: TRBV28; CDR3 DNA: TGTGCCAGTCACCGGGGGGGCGGGAAAAACATTCAGTACTTC; CDR3 protein: CASHRGGGKNIQYF
clone size: few; J gene: TRBJ2-2; D gene: -; V gene: TRBV12-3/TRBV12-4; CDR3 DNA: TGTGCCAGCAGTTTACTCTGGATGAACACCGGGGAGCTGTTTTTT; CDR3 protein: CASSLLWMNTGELFF
clone size: -; J gene: TRBJ1-2; D gene: TRBD1; V gene: TRBV28; CDR3 DNA: TGTGCCAGCAGCGGTGGGACAGTGAACGATAACTATGGCTACACCTTC; CDR3 protein: CASSGGTVNDNYGYTF
clone size: -; J gene: TRBJ2-6; D gene: -; V gene: TRBV4-1; CDR3 DNA: TGCGCCAGCAGCCGACTCATACAGGAGTCCCTGGGGGCCAACGTCCTGACTTTC; CDR3 protein: CASSRLIQESLGANVLTF
clone size: -; J gene: TRBJ2-3; D gene: TRBD1; V gene: TRBV28; CDR3 DNA: TGTGCCAGCAGTCGACAGGGTCCAGATACGCAGTATTTT; CDR3 protein: CASSRQGPDTQYF
clone size: -; J gene: TRBJ1-1; D gene: -; V gene: TRBV15; CDR3 DNA: TGTGCCACCAGCAGAGTACAGGGCCCTGAAGCTTTCTTT; CDR3 protein: CATSRVQGPEAFF
clone size: many; J gene: TRBJ2-1; D gene: -; V gene: TRBV2; CDR3 DNA: TGTGCCAGGACTAGAGACAATGAGCAGTTCTTC; CDR3 protein: CARTRDNEQFF
clone size: -; J gene: TRBJ2-3; D gene: -; V gene: TRBV29-1; CDR3 DNA: TGCAGCGTTGGCTCTAGTTTCAGGGATACGCAGTATTTT; CDR3 protein: CSVGSSFRDTQYF
clone size: few; J gene: TRBJ2-3; D gene: -; V gene: TRBV13; CDR3 DNA: TGTGCCAGCAGCTTAGCTTTGAGGAAGGGCGGAGATACGCAGTATTTT; CDR3 protein: CASSLALRKGGDTQYF
clone size: few; J gene: TRBJ2-3; D gene: -; V gene: TRBV29-1; CDR3 DNA: TGCAGCCAAATCGGGACCCCCGGCACAGATACGCAGTATTTT; CDR3 protein: CSQIGTPGTDTQYF
clone size: few; J gene: TRBJ1-1; D gene: -; V gene: TRBV20-1; CDR3 DNA: TGCAGTGCTAGAGATCGGGCAGGAACACTAAACACTGAAGCTTTCTTT; CDR3 protein: CSARDRAGTLNTEAFF
clone size: -; J gene: TRBJ2-7; D gene: -; V gene: TRBV18; CDR3 DNA: TGTGCCAGCTCACCACTATCCACGGCAGGGGTTTTTCGCGAGCAGTACTTC; CDR3 protein: CASSPLSTAGVFREQYF
clone size: -; J gene: TRBJ2-7; D gene: TRBD1; V gene: TRBV15; CDR3 DNA: TGTGCCACCAGCAGAGATTACCCCGGACAGGGATTCTACGAGCAGTACTTC; CDR3 protein: CATSRDYPGQGFYEQYF
clone size: few; J gene: TRBJ2-1; D gene: -; V gene: TRBV5-1; CDR3 DNA: TGCGCCAGCAGCTTGGGCATGTCGAACCATGAGCAGTTCTTC; CDR3 protein: CASSLGMSNHEQFF
clone size: few; J gene: TRBJ2-1; D gene: TRBD2; V gene: TRBV15; CDR3 DNA: TGTGCCACCAGCAGACGAAGAGGGACTAGCGGGGGAAATGAGCAGTTCTTC; CDR3 protein: CATSRRRGTSGGNEQFF
clone size: many; J gene: TRBJ1-2; D gene: -; V gene: TRBV19; CDR3 DNA: TGTGCCAGTAGTATCGGTGGCGGCTACACCTTC; CDR3 protein: CASSIGGGYTF
clone size: -; J gene: TRBJ2-4; D gene: -; V gene: TRBV12-3/TRBV12-4; CDR3 DNA: TGTGCCAGCAGTTTAGGAGGGGGAGAGAACATTCAGTACTTC; CDR3 protein: CASSLGGGENIQYF
clone size: -; J gene: TRBJ2-2; D gene: -; V gene: TRBV5-1; CDR3 DNA: TGCGCCAGCAGCTTGGGGAGGGTCGGCACCGGGGAGCTGTTTTTT; CDR3 protein: CASSLGRVGTGELFF
clone size: -; J gene: TRBJ2-1; D gene: TRBD2; V gene: TRBV6-1; CDR3 DNA: TGTGCCATTGGAGCGGGGACCTACAATGAGCAGTTCTTC; CDR3 protein: CAIGAGTYNEQFF
clone size: -; J gene: TRBJ2-6; D gene: -; V gene: TRBV5-1; CDR3 DNA: TGCGCCAGCAAGGACACCTTCTCTGGGGCCAACGTCCTGACTTTC; CDR3 protein: CASKDTFSGANVLTF
clone size: few; J gene: TRBJ2-5; D gene: -; V gene: TRBV11-2; CDR3 DNA: TGTGCCAGCAGCTCGATCCCAAACATAGAGGAGACCCAGTACTTC; CDR3 protein: CASSSIPNIEETQYF
clone size: few; J gene: TRBJ2-5; D gene: -; V gene: TRBV5-6; CDR3 DNA: TGTGCCAGCACGCCGCCCAAAGAGACCCAGTACTTC; CDR3 protein: CASTPPKETQYF
clone size: few; J gene: TRBJ2-3; D gene: -; V gene: TRBV12-3/TRBV12-4; CDR3 DNA: TGTGCCAGCAGTCCTCTAGCGACCACAGATACGCAGTATTTT; CDR3 protein: CASSPLATTDTQYF
clone size: few; J gene: TRBJ2-3; D gene: -; V gene: TRBV20-1; CDR3 DNA: TGCAGTGCTAGTCGGCAGGACTCGACTGGCACAGATACGCAGTATTTT; CDR3 protein: CSASRQDSTGTDTQYF
clone size: few; J gene: TRBJ2-1; D gene: TRBD2; V gene: TRBV12-3/TRBV12-4; CDR3 DNA: TGTGCCAGCAGCCGGGGACTAGCGGGGGCCTCCTACAATGAGCAGTTCTTC; CDR3 protein: CASSRGLAGASYNEQFF
clone size: -; J gene: TRBJ2-1; D gene: TRBD2; V gene: TRBV6-4; CDR3 DNA: TGTGCCAGCAGTGACTCATCCGGGGGGAATGAGCAGTTCTTC; CDR3 protein: CASSDSSGGNEQFF
clone size: -; J gene: TRBJ2-6; D gene: -; V gene: TRBV7-9; CDR3 DNA: TGTGCCAGTTCAGACACAGGGCGCTCTGGGGCCAACGTCCTGACTTTC; CDR3 protein: CASSDTGRSGANVLTF